The 5 T cell receptor beta chains below all came from one sample that was sequenced in a study of breast tumors, draining lymph nodes, adjacent tissues. One entry per CDR3 protein results from TCRdb running MiXCR on the multiplex PCR reads. This table holds 85,000 to 130,000 distinct CDR3 sequences, more than 30% found once. Breast cancer patients provided tissue from their axillary draining lymph nodes. Sequenced: axillary lymph node tissue. Every receptor here comes from a female donor with breast cancer. Some clones in this sample may be carry-over from other donors' samples.

Ten or more counts support this clonotype. The rearrangement uses TRBV27 and TRBJ2-7, with TRBD2 matching over 13 bases. Trimming removed 7 bases from V and 6 bases from J; junction bases left unmatched: 9. Germline CDR1 MNHEY, CDR2 SMNVEV (reference sequence). There are 15 residues in the CDR3. This CDR3 is CASISGLAGVVEQYF. As DNA, the CDR3 is TGTGCCAGCATTTCTGGACTAGCGGGAGTGGTCGAGCAGTACTTC.

The table lists this clonotype with many counts. The chain uses TRBV13 and TRBJ2-2; TRBD2 aligns across 7 bases. Germline assignment: CDR1 PRHDT and CDR2 FYEKMQ (reference sequence). J gave up 6 bases and V 5 bases, and 9 bases lay outside the gene matches. The CDR3 contains 15 residues. The CDR3 region has the DNA TGTGCCAGCAGCCCGGAGGGCGGGAGTGCCGGGGAGCTGTTTTTT. It codes for CASSPEGGSAGELFF. Full variable domain (missing parts from reference TRBV13 and TRBJ2-2): AAGVIQSPRHLIKEKRETATLKCYPIPRHDTVYWYQQGPGQDPQFLISFYEKMQSDKGSIPDRFSAQQFSDYHSELNMSSLELGDSALYFCASSPEGGSAGELFFGEGSRLTVL.

This clonotype was detected many times. Since a much larger clone is just one base distant, this may be a read error. V and J are TRBV20-1 and TRBJ2-3; TRBD2 matches 9 bases. The length of the CDR3 is 16 residues. The germline CDR1 and CDR2 sequences are DFQATT and SNEGSKA (reference sequence). V gave up 2 bases and J gave up 2 bases; unmatched junction bases: 8. CDR3 sequence (DNA): TGCAGTGCTAGAAGGGCGGCTAGCGGGGCCACAGATACGCAGTATTTT. This encodes CSARRAASGATDTQYF.

This clonotype was detected many times. J is TRBJ2-2 and V is TRBV4-3; 8 positions match TRBD2. The CDR3 spans 15 residues. Germline V lookup: CDR1 LGHNA, CDR2 YSLEER. Losses at the gene ends were 3 bases for V and 4 bases for J; bases not matched to a gene: 4. CDR3 residues: CASSQGTSGTGELFF. CDR3 nucleotides: TGCGCCAGCAGCCAGGGAACTAGCGGCACCGGGGAGCTGTTTTTT.

As concerns this clonotype: The germline gene is not matched at one end of the junction; a read error may be the cause. The chain links TRBV7-2 to TRBJ2-2; the D gene is possibly TRBD1 (6 bases). Germline values: CDR1 SGHTA, CDR2 FQGNSA. CDR3 length: 15 residues. The CDR3 spells CASSPGVGDTGELFF. Here the CDR3 DNA reads TGTGCCAGCAGCCCAGGGGTAGGAGACACCGGGGAGCTGTTCTTT.